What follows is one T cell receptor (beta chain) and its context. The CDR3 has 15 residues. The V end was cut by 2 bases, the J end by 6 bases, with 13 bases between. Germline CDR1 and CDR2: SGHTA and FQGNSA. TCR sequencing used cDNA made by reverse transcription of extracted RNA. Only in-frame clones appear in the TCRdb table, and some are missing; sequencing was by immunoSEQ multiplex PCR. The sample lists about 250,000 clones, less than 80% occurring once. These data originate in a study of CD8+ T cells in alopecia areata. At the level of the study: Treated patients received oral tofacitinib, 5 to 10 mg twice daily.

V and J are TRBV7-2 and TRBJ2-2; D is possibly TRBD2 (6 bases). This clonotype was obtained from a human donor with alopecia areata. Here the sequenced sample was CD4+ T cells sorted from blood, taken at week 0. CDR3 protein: CASSLTGGDAGELFF. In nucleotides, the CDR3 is TGTGCCAGCAGCTTAACCGGGGGTGATGCCGGGGAGCTGTTTTTT.